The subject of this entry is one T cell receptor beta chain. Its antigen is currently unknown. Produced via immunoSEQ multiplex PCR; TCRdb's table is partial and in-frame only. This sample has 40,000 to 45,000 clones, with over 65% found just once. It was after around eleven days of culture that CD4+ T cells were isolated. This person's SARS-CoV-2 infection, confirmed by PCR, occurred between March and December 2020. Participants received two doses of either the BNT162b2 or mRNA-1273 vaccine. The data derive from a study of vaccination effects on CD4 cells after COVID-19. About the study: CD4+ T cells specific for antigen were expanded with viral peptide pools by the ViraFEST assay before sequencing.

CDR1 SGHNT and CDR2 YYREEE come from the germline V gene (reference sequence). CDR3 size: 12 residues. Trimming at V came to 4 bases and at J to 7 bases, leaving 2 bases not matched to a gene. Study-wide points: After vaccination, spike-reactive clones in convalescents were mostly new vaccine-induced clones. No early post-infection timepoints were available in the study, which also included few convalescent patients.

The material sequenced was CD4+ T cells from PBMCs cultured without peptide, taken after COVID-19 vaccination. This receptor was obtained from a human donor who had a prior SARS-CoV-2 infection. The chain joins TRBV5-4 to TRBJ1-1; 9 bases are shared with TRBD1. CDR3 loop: CASSGQGFEAFF. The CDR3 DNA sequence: TGTGCCAGCAGCGGACAGGGGTTTGAAGCTTTCTTT.